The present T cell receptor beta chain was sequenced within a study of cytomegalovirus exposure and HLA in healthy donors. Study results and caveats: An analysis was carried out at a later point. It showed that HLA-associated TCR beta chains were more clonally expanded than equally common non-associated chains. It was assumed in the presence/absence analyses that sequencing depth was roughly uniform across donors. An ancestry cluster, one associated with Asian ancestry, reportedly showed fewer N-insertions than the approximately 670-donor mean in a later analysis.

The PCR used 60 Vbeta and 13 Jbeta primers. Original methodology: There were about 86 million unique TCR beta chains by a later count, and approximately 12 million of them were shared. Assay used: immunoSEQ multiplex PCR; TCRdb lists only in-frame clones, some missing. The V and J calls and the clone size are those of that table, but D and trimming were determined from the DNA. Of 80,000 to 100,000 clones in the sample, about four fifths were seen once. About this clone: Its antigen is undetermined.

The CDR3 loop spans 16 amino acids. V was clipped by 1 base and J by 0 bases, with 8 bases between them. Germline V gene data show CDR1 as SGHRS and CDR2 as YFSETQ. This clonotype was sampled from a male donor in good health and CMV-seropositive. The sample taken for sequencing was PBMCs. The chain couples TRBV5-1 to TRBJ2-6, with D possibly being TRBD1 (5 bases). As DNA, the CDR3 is TGCGCCAGCAGCTTGCAGGGCGGCTCTGGGGCCAACGTCCTGACTTTC. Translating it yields CASSLQGGSGANVLTF. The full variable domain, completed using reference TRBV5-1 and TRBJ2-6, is KAGVTQTPRYLIKTRGQQVTLSCSPISGHRSVSWYQQTPGQGLQFLFEYFSETQRNKGNFPGRFSGRQFSNSRSEMNVSTLELGDSALYLCASSLQGGSGANVLTFGAGSRLTVL.